This TCR beta chain was sequenced in a study of early T cells in non-severe SARS-CoV-2 infection. Study background: Chains were not paired, and sequencing was done on bulk RNA from unsorted whole blood. The study, taken as a whole, reports: VDJdb matches were skewed toward anti-spike CD8 T cell responses.

The TCR library protocol attached unique molecular identifiers to the individual cDNA molecules. TCRdb re-analysed the 5' RACE reads in MiXCR, keeping a single row per CDR3 protein. The table has tens of thousands of distinct CDR3 sequences, around 10% seen once. CDR3 length equals 14 residues. Germline V gene sequence: CDR1 MNHEY, CDR2 SVGAGI. The ends were cut back, 5 bases at V and 2 bases at J, with 12 bases in the middle. This clonotype was seen a few times. What it binds is unknown. The source of this sequence is an adult who was a healthcare worker with PCR-confirmed SARS-CoV-2 infection or an uninfected control (not recorded which). This chain links TRBV6-5 with TRBJ1-1, with D possibly matching TRBD1 (5 bases). This specimen consisted of whole blood, obtained at baseline. The CDR3 spells CASSPSRENTEAFF. CDR3 in DNA: TGTGCCAGCAGTCCCTCCAGGGAAAACACTGAAGCTTTCTTT.